This T cell receptor beta chain was sequenced in a study of cytomegalovirus exposure and HLA in healthy donors. The PCR employed 60 Vbeta primers together with 13 Jbeta primers. Using immunoSEQ multiplex PCR, the repertoire was profiled, and TCRdb retains in-frame clones only, with some absent. The table records 100,000 to 150,000 clones, 15% to 19% of them present only once. In germline, CDR1 is MGHRA, CDR2 YSYEKL. The CDR3 contains 14 residues. V was shortened by 6 bases and J by 7 bases, with 19 bases between the two germline ends. This clone was observed once. The specimen sequenced was PBMCs. This sequence joins TRBV4-1 and TRBJ2-7, with D possibly matching TRBD1 (6 bases). The source is a young woman in good health and CMV-seronegative. In DNA, the CDR3 is TGCGCCAGCAGGTCGTGGGCAGGGGCCGAGGAGCAGTACTTC. Amino acid sequence: CASRSWAGAEEQYF.